This entry describes one T cell receptor beta chain. Its cognate antigen is unknown. PRAID featured immunodeficiency plus autoinflammation. The source of the sample is a study of stem cell transplantation in POMP-related autoinflammatory disease. Study information: Impaired MHC class I-dependent CD8+ differentiation was hypothesized from defective thymoproteasomes.

This table comes from immunoSEQ multiplex PCR, and its TCRdb copy is limited to in-frame clones, with some not included. The sample lists roughly 28,000 clones, around 83% occurring once. CDR1 is SNHLY, CDR2 FYNNEI, per germline. The CDR3 sequence is 16 residues long. With V trimmed by 7 bases and J by 4 bases, 11 bases remained unmatched. Study results and caveats: A trend toward lower repertoire diversity and greater clonality appeared in every analyzed T-cell subset of PRAID patients.

This specimen consisted of CD4+ T cells from PBMCs, obtained before stem cell transplantation. The chain joins TRBV2 to TRBJ2-7; 12 nucleotides match TRBD2. This clonotype originated in a human donor with POMP-related autoinflammation and immune dysregulation (PRAID). CDR3 residues: CASKDGTSGFIYEQYF. The CDR3 DNA reads as TGTGCCAGCAAGGATGGGACTAGCGGGTTCATATACGAGCAGTACTTC.